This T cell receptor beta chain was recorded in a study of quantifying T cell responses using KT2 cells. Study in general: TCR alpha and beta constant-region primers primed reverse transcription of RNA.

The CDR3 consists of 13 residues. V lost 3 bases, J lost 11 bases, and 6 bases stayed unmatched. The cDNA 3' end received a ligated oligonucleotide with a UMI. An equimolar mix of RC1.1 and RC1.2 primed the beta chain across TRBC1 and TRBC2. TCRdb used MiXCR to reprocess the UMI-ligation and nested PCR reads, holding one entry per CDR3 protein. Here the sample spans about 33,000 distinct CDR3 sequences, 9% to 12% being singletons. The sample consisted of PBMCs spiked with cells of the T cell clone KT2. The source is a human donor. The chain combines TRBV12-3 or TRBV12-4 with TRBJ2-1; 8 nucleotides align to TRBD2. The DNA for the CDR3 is TGTGCCAGCAGTTTGCAGGCGGGGGGCCAGCAGTTCTTC. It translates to CASSLQAGGQQFF.